A single sample is the source of the 11 T cell receptor beta chains below, sequenced in a study of Tregs in tolerant kidney transplant recipients. Measured with immunoSEQ multiplex PCR; TCRdb has only the in-frame clones, and not every one. The sample contains 81,000 or so clones, around nine tenths of which appear only once. Related graft donors supplied nonmyeloablative bone marrow transplants, and mixed chimerism was transient. The sample in question was CD4+ T cells from blood (PBMCs), obtained 24 months after the transplant. The receptors here all came from a human patient who received a combined kidney and bone marrow transplant. Some T cells may originate from the graft donor.

The chain recombines TRBV4-3 with TRBJ2-6; maybe TRBD2 (6 bases). The germline CDR1 and CDR2 sequences are LGHNA and YSLEER. This CDR3 has 16 residues. Trimming removed 4 bases from V and 1 base from J, with 11 bases in between. The CDR3 sequence: CASSPTRVSGANVLTF. The CDR3 DNA sequence: TGCGCCAGCAGCCCGACTAGGGTTTCTGGGGCCAACGTCCTGACTTTC.

This rearrangement joins TRBV29-1 to TRBJ2-3; 7 bases are a match to TRBD1. The CDR3 spans 13 residues. Trimming at V came to 0 bases and at J to 8 bases, leaving 5 bases not matched to a gene. Germline V gene lookup returns CDR1 SQVTM and CDR2 ANQGSEA. CDR3 sequence (DNA): TGCAGCGTTGAAGATACAGGGGCGGGTACGCAGTATTTT. Residues: CSVEDTGAGTQYF.

The chain employs TRBV30 and TRBJ1-6; a possible D gene is TRBD1 (6 bases). Trimming shortened V by 7 bases and J by 6 bases, and 13 bases separated the two germline ends. This CDR3 spans 13 amino acids. Germline V gene data show CDR1 as GTSNPN and CDR2 as SVGIG (reference sequence). CDR3 nucleotides: TGTGCCTATGGACAGTTCGGTAATTCACCCCTCCACTTT. This translates into CAYGQFGNSPLHF.

This sequence joins TRBV5-1 and TRBJ2-7, with TRBD1 identical over 7 bases. Germline CDR1 is SGHRS and CDR2 is YFSETQ. This CDR3 is 13 amino acids long. The J segment lost 3 bases and the V segment lost 4 bases, leaving 4 bases of the junction unmatched. The chain's CDR3 is CASSIGTDYEQYF. The DNA of the CDR3 is TGCGCCAGCAGCATAGGGACAGACTACGAGCAGTACTTC.

A note on this clone: Sequence at one end of the junction differs from germline and may be a read error. The chain uses TRBV10-3 and TRBJ2-6, with 8 bases lining up with TRBD2. CDR1 ENHRY and CDR2 SYGVKD come from the germline V gene. The CDR3 is made up of 21 amino acids. The CDR3 loop reads CAIRESYSGIWRLSGANVLTF. As DNA, the CDR3 is TGTGCCATCCGTGAGTCGTATAGCGGGATCTGGCGGCTCTCTGGGGCCAACGTCCTGACTTTC.

This chain joins TRBV7-2 and TRBJ2-1, with 7 positions matching TRBD2. Germline V gives CDR1 SGHTA, CDR2 FQGNSA. This CDR3 has 15 residues. J lost 4 bases, V lost 5 bases, and 8 bases had no gene match. The CDR3 protein is CASSTLAGAYNEQFF. The CDR3 DNA sequence: TGTGCCAGCAGCACCTTGGCGGGAGCTTACAATGAGCAGTTCTTC.

The chain links TRBV9 to TRBJ1-6, with 8 bases fitting TRBD1. CDR3 length equals 14 residues. Trimming removed 4 bases from V and 7 bases from J; junction bases left unmatched: 4. CDR1 and CDR2 from the germline V gene are SGDLS and YYNGEE. CDR3 DNA sequence: TGTGCCAGCAGCTACCGGGACAGGAATTCACCCCTCCACTTT. It codes for CASSYRDRNSPLHF.

This sequence joins TRBV7-3 and TRBJ2-3; TRBD2 matches at 8 bases. The CDR3 consists of 14 residues. The germline V gene has CDR1 SGHTA and CDR2 FQGTGA. The trim removed 4 bases at V and 4 bases at J, leaving 4 bases unmatched. CDR3 in DNA: TGTGCCAGCAGCTCCGGGGGGGCGGCAGATACGCAGTATTTT. Amino acids: CASSSGGAADTQYF. The variable domain in full, completed from reference TRBV7-3 and TRBJ2-3, reads GAGVSQTPSNKVTEKGKYVELRCDPISGHTALYWYRQSLGQGPEFLIYFQGTGAADDSGLPNDRFFAVRPEGSVSTLKIQRTERGDSAVYLCASSSGGAADTQYFGPGTRLTVL.

The rearrangement uses TRBV14 and TRBJ2-7, with 7 bases fitting TRBD1. The V segment lost 4 bases and the J segment 2 bases; nucleotides outside the gene matches: 5. Looked up from germline, CDR1 is SGHDN and CDR2 is FVKESK. CDR3 length: 14 amino acids. CDR3 nucleotides: TGTGCCAGCAGCCGTCTACAGGGGACCTACGAGCAGTACTTC. The encoded protein is CASSRLQGTYEQYF.

This rearrangement joins TRBV5-1 to TRBJ2-5; no clear D. Germline V gene data show CDR1 as SGHRS and CDR2 as YFSETQ. The V end was cut by 0 bases, the J end by 5 bases, with 14 bases between. The CDR3 sequence is 15 residues long. The CDR3 is CASSLGVDIVETQYF. CDR3 nucleotides: TGCGCCAGCAGCTTGGGAGTCGATATAGTGGAGACCCAGTACTTC. Drawing the rest from reference TRBV5-1 and TRBJ2-5, the complete variable domain is KAGVTQTPRYLIKTRGQQVTLSCSPISGHRSVSWYQQTPGQGLQFLFEYFSETQRNKGNFPGRFSGRQFSNSRSEMNVSTLELGDSALYLCASSLGVDIVETQYFGPGTRLLVL.

V is TRBV6-5 and J is TRBJ1-5; D remains ambiguous. CDR1 MNHEY and CDR2 SVGAGI come from the germline V gene. The CDR3 spans 14 residues. Trimming shortened V by 3 bases and J by 7 bases, and 13 bases separated the two germline ends. The DNA for the CDR3 is TGTGCCAGCAGTTATCGGCAGGAGGACCAGCCCCAGCATTTT. Its translation is CASSYRQEDQPQHF.